This T cell receptor (beta chain) is drawn from a study of vaccination and CD4 T cells after COVID-19 (dated by TCRdb to 2022 to 2024). A note on the overall study: Convalescent patients had a positive SARS-CoV-2 result on nasal swab PCR, and of these patients, several had mild disease and one had severe disease. Post-vaccine blood samples were collected a median of about 11 weeks after the second vaccine dose, ranging from roughly 14 to 241 days. The convalescent cohort comprised six males and four females, including two Hispanic individuals, seven Caucasians, two Asians and one multiracial person. For three convalescent patients, samples were collected at an early post-vaccination timepoint (day 14) as well as at a late post-vaccination timepoint (days 161 to 241). Post-COVID blood samples from convalescent patients were collected a median of approximately 100 days after diagnosis, with a range of 35 to 161 days. In over 8 COVID-19 convalescent patients and 4 infection-naive healthy vaccine recipients, researchers compared the spike-specific CD4+ TCR repertoire from before mRNA vaccination with the repertoire from after. In control cultures, a CEFX viral epitope pool was used as positive control, an HIV-1 Nef peptide pool was used as negative control, or no peptide was added. Each participant got two doses of either the Pfizer-BioNTech BNT162b2 vaccine (n=8) or the Moderna mRNA-1273 vaccine (n=2). For stimulating the cultures, overlapping spike peptide pools were used, derived from SARS-CoV-2 as well as from the common cold coronaviruses HCoV-NL63, HCoV-OC43 and HCoV-229E. Broader findings and caveats from the paper: The median count of SARS-CoV-2-reactive clonotypes went up from around 23 after infection to 30 to 40 after vaccination, although the change was not significant. Relatively few convalescent patients were included in the study, and early timepoints after natural infection were not analyzed. In convalescent patients, a median around 90% of post-vaccine SARS-CoV-2-reactive clones were detected only after vaccination, suggesting vaccine-specific priming. In convalescent patients, nearly all vaccine-specific clones (304 of 307) were found to be mono-reactive for SARS-CoV-2 spike rather than cross-reactive with common cold coronaviruses.

Libraries came from PCR. TCR sequencing of DNA from cultured CD4+ T cells used the Oncomine TCR Beta short-read assay at the Johns Hopkins FTIC core. Genomic DNA was extracted from the cultured CD4+ T cells with the QIAamp micro DNA kit. The Oncomine TCR Beta libraries from cultured CD4+ T cells were pooled using unique dual indexes and then sequenced on an Illumina iSeq 100. The study's processing was this. Non-productive sequences were filtered out, and CDR3s that did not start with C, did not end with F or W, or were shorter than 7 amino acids were discarded. The MANAFEST web application identified antigen-specific clonotypes by comparing peptide-stimulated wells against reference wells and other culture wells. For a clone to be called positive, the clone needed an FDR below 0.05, an odds ratio above 5, and a productive frequency above 0.1% in at least two of three replicate wells. A clonotype counted as cross-reactive if it showed significant expansion both in the SARS-CoV-2 spike wells and in at least one common cold coronavirus spike condition. Similarity between CDR3 sequences was evaluated in R version 3.6.1 using Levenshtein distances (stringdist) and unrooted phylogenetic trees (ape). The public reads were quality trimmed at Q25 with fastp and then assembled into clones with MiXCR by TCRdb, keeping productive beta chains. Rows are unified per CDR3 protein, each entry keeping the most common DNA and genes. It is TCRdb's table, rather than the study itself, that gives the V and J calls and clone size. The sample records tens of thousands of distinct CDR3 sequences, approximately 32% of which are singletons. The ten largest clones represent approximately 10% of the sample.

According to the study, the label for this sample's time point signals: late sampling 161 to 241 days after vaccination in three convalescent patients. This sample's treatment or condition label indicates: approximately nine-day PBMC culture with coronavirus spike peptide pools or control peptides (ViraFEST assay). To expand antigen-specific T cells with peptide pools and then pick out the expanded clonotypes through TCR sequencing, the study relied on the ViraFEST assay. Positive SARS-CoV-2 PCR tests in the convalescent patients dated from March to December 2020, before Alpha, Beta and Delta variants emerged in the United States. Each well held 2.2 million or so PBMCs cultured in IMDM containing approximately 5.3% human AB serum and 9 to 10 IU/ml IL-2, with about 9.4 ug/ml peptide pools added. On days 3 and 7, half of the culture medium was replaced with fresh IL-2-containing medium. After around 10 days of culture, CD4+ T cells were isolated by negative selection with the EasySep CD4+ T cell isolation kit. Ficoll-Paque Plus gradient centrifugation was used to isolate PBMCs from whole blood, and the isolated PBMCs were then either used fresh or cryopreserved at -140C. Each culture condition was generally run in triplicate wells.

Notes on this clonotype: Its antigen has not been determined. No clone much larger than this one lies a single base away; base qualities are absent.

CDR1 LNHDA and CDR2 SQIVND are derived from the germline V gene (reference sequence). There are 16 amino acids in the CDR3, from cysteine to phenylalanine inclusive. Of the read, only the CDR3 DNA is kept; its 48 bases are in frame from base 1. Trimming at the junction amounts to 6 bases on V and 4 bases on J, and the germline ends lie 19 bases apart. The V and J genes are TRBV19 and TRBJ1-5; perhaps TRBD1 is the D gene, with 5 bases matching. The specimen was CD4+ T cells from blood, cultured in vitro, collected about 7 months after SARS-CoV-2 vaccination. The sequence was obtained from a human donor who had recovered from COVID-19. The bases read TGTGCCAGTAGGCTTCAATCTGACAGAACGAATCAGCCCCAGCATTTT. Translated, it gives CASRLQSDRTNQPQHF. Here the CDR3 is joined to the reference TRBV19 and TRBJ1-5 genes, and the full variable domain is: DGGITQSPKYLFRKEGQNVTLSCEQNLNHDAMYWYRQDPGQGLRLIYYSQIVNDFQKGDIAEGYSVSREKKESFPLTVTSAQKNPTAFYLCASRLQSDRTNQPQHFGDGTRLSIL.